The next 14 T cell receptor beta chains were all read from a single sample in a study of blood T cell repertoires in COVID-19. Measured with immunoSEQ multiplex PCR; TCRdb has only the in-frame clones, and not every one. The table lists around 46,000 clones, 65% to 80% of them singletons. The sequenced sample was peripheral blood. Source of these receptors: a human donor with active or convalescent COVID-19. The donor label of this sample is uncertain.

The V call is TRBV18, the J call TRBJ1-5, with TRBD1 identical over 7 bases. V gave up 3 bases and J gave up 9 bases; unmatched junction bases: 8. Germline loops: CDR1 KGHSH, CDR2 LQKENI. This CDR3 contains 14 residues. In DNA, the CDR3 is TGTGCCAGCTCACCTGGACAGGCCCGTGTGCCCCAGCATTTT. It specifies CASSPGQARVPQHF.

This clone was detected only a few times. The chain combines TRBV5-4 with TRBJ1-2; D perhaps matches TRBD1 (6 bases). Germline assignment: CDR1 SGHNT and CDR2 YYREEE (reference sequence). This CDR3 has 18 amino acids. V shed 0 bases and J shed 4 bases, with 22 bases lying between them. The CDR3 is CASSLVWTPWDTSYGYTF. As DNA, the CDR3 is TGTGCCAGCAGCTTGGTTTGGACCCCATGGGACACCAGCTATGGCTACACCTTC.

V gene TRBV5-6 combines with J gene TRBJ2-1; possibly TRBD2 for D (6 bases). The length of the CDR3 is 15 residues. Germline loops: CDR1 SGHDT, CDR2 YYEEEE. V gave up 6 bases and J gave up 4 bases, with 17 bases separating them. In DNA, the CDR3 is TGTGCCAGCACCCTTTTCCAGCGGGCTTACAATGAGCAGTTCTTC. Translating it yields CASTLFQRAYNEQFF.

This clone was counted once. V is TRBV7-8 and J is TRBJ1-3, with D maybe TRBD1 (6 bases). The CDR3 consists of 16 residues. The ends were cut back, 1 base at V and 0 bases at J, with 10 bases in the middle. Germline CDR1 SGHVS, CDR2 FQNEAQ. CDR3 in amino acids: CASSLGSRGSGNTIYF. Written as DNA, the CDR3 is TGTGCCAGCAGCTTAGGGAGCAGGGGCTCTGGAAACACCATATATTTT.

The table lists this clone with a count of one. The chain links TRBV5-1 to TRBJ2-2, with 9 bases matching TRBD2. The germline V gene encodes CDR1 SGHRS and CDR2 YFSETQ. The CDR3 totals 20 residues. The junction had 18 bases not matched to a gene; V was cut back by 5 bases and J by 1 base. DNA of the CDR3: TGCGCCAGCAGAATTGGAATTTTAGCGGGGGCCCTGGGGAACACCGGGGAGCTGTTTTTT. Protein sequence: CASRIGILAGALGNTGELFF.

The chain is built from TRBV11-2 and TRBJ2-5, with a tentative D call TRBD1 (5 bases). The CDR3 sequence is 13 residues long. V gave up 4 bases and J gave up 4 bases, with 10 bases separating them. Germline assignment: CDR1 SGHAT and CDR2 FQNNGV. CDR3 amino acids: CASSSTELETQYF. The DNA for the CDR3 is TGTGCCAGCAGCTCGACAGAATTAGAGACCCAGTACTTC.

The chain employs TRBV24-1 and TRBJ2-5, with TRBD1 as a possible D gene (6 bases). The CDR3 is made up of 14 amino acids. Per the germline V gene, CDR1 is KGHDR and CDR2 is SFDVKD. The V end lost 3 bases, the J end lost 1 base, and 8 bases lay between the germline ends. The CDR3 DNA follows: TGTGCCACCAGTGATAGGACAGCCCAAGAGACCCAGTACTTC. Translating gives CATSDRTAQETQYF.

This chain joins TRBV2 and TRBJ1-4; D may be TRBD1 (6 bases). Between the trimmed V and J ends, which lost 0 bases and 11 bases, there was a span of 13 bases. Germline V lookup: CDR1 SNHLY, CDR2 FYNNEI. This CDR3 has 14 residues. The CDR3 coding sequence is TGTGCCAGCAGTGAAGCACAGGGTACTAGGAAACTGTTTTTT. Its translation is CASSEAQGTRKLFF.

V and J are TRBV19 and TRBJ2-7, with D perhaps matching TRBD1 (5 bases). Trimming took 2 bases from V and 6 from J, leaving 14 bases between them. The CDR3 loop spans 14 amino acids. Germline V gives CDR1 LNHDA, CDR2 SQIVND (reference sequence). CDR3 sequence reads: CASSIRQGRGEQYF. In nucleotides, the CDR3 is TGTGCCAGTAGTATAAGGCAGGGTAGAGGCGAGCAGTACTTC.

This chain links TRBV7-8 with TRBJ1-4; 11 bases are a match to TRBD1. Germline loops: CDR1 SGHVS, CDR2 FQNEAQ. The V segment lost 6 bases and the J segment 8 bases; nucleotides outside the gene matches: 5. This CDR3 comprises 14 residues. CDR3 in amino acids: CASSRGQGEEKLFF. As DNA, the CDR3 is TGTGCCAGCAGTAGGGGACAGGGGGAAGAAAAACTGTTTTTT.

The J gene is TRBJ1-5, the V gene TRBV5-6; 7 bases agree with TRBD1. The CDR3 is made up of 15 amino acids. Per the germline V gene, CDR1 is SGHDT and CDR2 is YYEEEE. V was clipped by 1 base and J by 2 bases; unmatched bases: 3. This CDR3 is CASSLNDRGNQPQHF. The CDR3 DNA reads TGTGCCAGCAGCTTGAATGACAGGGGCAATCAGCCCCAGCATTTT.

This clone was detected only a few times. Within the sample, other DNA sequences also encode this same CDR3. The chain combines TRBV19 with TRBJ2-5, with 9 bases identical to TRBD2. CDR3 length: 17 amino acids. V was pared by 3 bases and J by 1 base, with 9 bases of the junction left unmatched. CDR1 LNHDA and CDR2 SQIVND come from the germline V gene (reference sequence). The DNA for the CDR3 is TGTGCCAGTAGTATTGGGCTAGCGGGACTAACCCAAGAGACCCAGTACTTC. The encoded protein is CASSIGLAGLTQETQYF.

The chain recombines TRBV24-1 with TRBJ1-1, with a weak D call TRBD1 (5 bases). Trimming took 0 bases from V and 7 from J, leaving 5 bases between them. The length of the CDR3 is 12 residues. Per the germline V gene, CDR1 is KGHDR and CDR2 is SFDVKD. The CDR3 sequence is CATSDLQGEAFF. The CDR3 bases are TGTGCCACCAGTGATTTGCAGGGTGAAGCTTTCTTT.

This sequence joins TRBV11-2 and TRBJ1-1, with TRBD1 as a possible D gene (5 bases). This CDR3 region has 13 residues. V was cut by 3 bases and J by 4 bases, with 9 bases left in between. The V gene's germline CDR1 is SGHAT and CDR2 FQNNGV. CDR3 amino acids: CASSFPGGTEAFF. CDR3 in DNA: TGTGCCAGCAGCTTCCCCGGGGGCACTGAAGCTTTCTTT.